The 32 T cell receptor beta chains below were found in one sample sequenced in a study of CD8+ T cells in alopecia areata. RNA extraction and reverse transcription yielded cDNA as sequencing template. Profiling relied on immunoSEQ multiplex PCR, and the TCRdb table lists in-frame clones only, not all of them. The sample holds some 110,000 clones, and no clone turns up only once. The sequenced sample was lesional skin. All receptors come from a C3H/HeJ mouse with alopecia areata. Strain haplotype at MHC: H2-k.

With respect to this clone: Genes here carry mouse names. The missing CDR3 end, 4 residues past where the read stops, is filled in from the germline J gene. The chain uses TRBV17 and TRBJ2-3; maybe TRBD2 (7 bases). This CDR3 region has 17 residues. V shed 2 bases and J shed 0 bases, with 15 bases lying between them. Germline V gene sequence: CDR1 MNHDT, CDR2 YYDKIL. The CDR3 spells CASSRSGRGASAETLYF. The DNA read from the CDR3 is TGTGCTAGCAGTAGATCGGGCCGGGGGGCTAGTGCAGAA.

This clone was detected only a few times. Here the gene names and germline are mouse. The CDR3 is cut off 4 residues early in the read; its end comes from the germline J gene. J is TRBJ2-5 and V is TRBV19, with 10 bases identical to TRBD1. The CDR3 extends over 12 amino acids. Germline CDR1 and CDR2: FNHDT and SITEND (reference sequence). CDR3 bases read: TGTGCCAGCAGGGGACAGGGGGAC. Translating it yields CASRGQGD. From start to end, the CDR3 is CASRGQGDTQYF.

This clone has only a few counts. The protein here is the DNA translation, as the TCRdb protein differs from it at residue 10. The gene symbols are mouse symbols. The read terminates 3 residues ahead of where the CDR3 ends, so the germline J gene completes it. The rearrangement joins TRBV5 to TRBJ1-6; tentative D call: TRBD1 (6 bases). TRBJ1-6 is known as an ORF, though its function is uncertain. Germline V lookup: CDR1 LGHNA, CDR2 YNLKQL (reference sequence). The CDR3 length is 13 residues. Trimming removed 0 bases at V and 9 bases at J, with 6 bases between. CDR3 in amino acids: CASSQEGGSPLYF. The CDR3 bases that were read are TGTGCCAGCAGCCAAGAAGGGGGTTCGCCC.

In the case of this clone: Germline and genes: mouse. The read halts 4 residues ahead of the CDR3 end, with the missing end drawn from the germline J gene. The chain carries TRBV19 and TRBJ1-1; 10 bases map to TRBD1. Germline V CDR1 and CDR2: FNHDT, SITEND (reference sequence). V shed 0 bases and J 1 base; nucleotides not matched to a gene: 3. The CDR3 is 16 amino acids. CDR3 DNA, as far as it was read: TGTGCCAGCAGTATAGATGGGACAGGGGCGAACACA. Encoded protein: CASSIDGTGANT. The entire CDR3 is CASSIDGTGANTEVFF.

This clone appeared a few times. At residue 12, the translated DNA and the protein in TCRdb do not agree; the protein given here is derived from the DNA. The gene names here belong to mouse. The read gets to within 3 residues of the CDR3 end, and the germline J gene fills in the rest. J is TRBJ1-3 and V is TRBV17; tentatively, D is TRBD1 (5 bases). This CDR3 is 15 amino acids long. V was trimmed by 0 bases and J by 2 bases, leaving 8 bases between them. Germline loops: CDR1 MNHDT, CDR2 YYDKIL. The CDR3 sequence: CASSREVGAGNTLYF. The sequenced CDR3 bases are TGTGCTAGCAGTAGAGAAGTGGGGGCTGGAAATACG.

A note on this clone: The gene names here belong to mouse. The CDR3 end is not reached by the read, which stops 4 residues before it; the germline J gene fills it in. V usage is TRBV19 and J usage is TRBJ2-3, with 13 nucleotides matching TRBD2. The J segment lost 1 base and the V segment lost 4 bases, leaving 6 bases of the junction unmatched. The germline V gene encodes CDR1 FNHDT and CDR2 SITEND (reference sequence). CDR3 length: 17 residues. The CDR3 sequence is CASSRDWGGGGAETLYF. Incomplete CDR3 DNA: TGTGCCAGCAGTCGGGACTGGGGGGGAGGGGGTGCAGAA.

In its sample, this clone was seen a few times. Gene labels here are mouse ones. The sequenced CDR3 bases are TGTGCCAGCAGTACGGGACTGCAAGAC. Amino acid sequence: CASSTGLQD. The full-length CDR3 reads as CASSTGLQDTQYF. The chain carries TRBV19 and TRBJ2-5, with 7 bases matching TRBD2. The sequenced fragment ends 4 residues before the CDR3 boundary, so the rest is inferred from the germline J gene. V dropped 3 bases and J dropped 3; count of bases not matched to a gene: 1. There are 13 residues in the CDR3. The germline gives CDR1 FNHDT, CDR2 SITEND (reference sequence).

Comments on this clone: Gene names follow the mouse nomenclature. The read halts 4 residues ahead of the CDR3 end, with the missing end drawn from the germline J gene. The V gene is TRBV13-3, the J gene TRBJ2-1, with D tentatively TRBD2 (6 bases). V lost 0 bases and J 0 bases, leaving 10 bases between the germline ends. The CDR3 extends over 16 amino acids. Germline-derived CDR1 and CDR2 are NNHDY and SYVADS. CDR3 sequence reads: CASSDASGDNYAEQFF. The CDR3 bases that were read are TGTGCCAGCAGTGATGCATCTGGGGATAACTATGCT.

This clone has more than one count but fewer than ten. Genes and germline are mouse. The CDR3 extends 4 residues past the end of the read, so its final part is completed from the germline J gene. The J gene is TRBJ2-5, the V gene TRBV13-3, with a possible D match to TRBD1 (6 bases). The CDR3 runs to 14 residues. V dropped 5 bases and J dropped 1 base, with 11 bases sitting between them. Germline values: CDR1 NNHDY, CDR2 SYVADS. CDR3 bases read: TGTGCCAGCAGCGTGGGACAATACCAAGAC. It yields the protein CASSVGQYQD. The complete CDR3 reads CASSVGQYQDTQYF. The full variable domain, rest sourced from reference TRBV13-3 and TRBJ2-5, is EAAVTQSPRSKVAVTGGKVTLSCHQTNNHDYMYWYRQDTGHGLRLIHYSYVADSTEKGDIPDGYKASRPSQENFSLILELASLSQTAVYFCASSVGQYQDTQYFGPGTRLLVL.

As concerns this clone: Here the gene names and germline are mouse. With the read ending 4 residues before the CDR3 end, the germline J gene is used to fill in that end. Other DNA sequences in the same sample also yield this CDR3. This chain uses TRBV1 with TRBJ2-5, with 9 positions matching TRBD2. Germline loops: CDR1 NSQYPW, CDR2 LRSPGD (reference sequence). The CDR3 totals 14 residues. The DNA read from the CDR3 is TGCACCTGCAGTGCTTGGGGGGGCGAAGAC. This codes for CTCSAWGGED. The entire CDR3 protein reads CTCSAWGGEDTQYF.

This clone was recorded a few times. Gene and germline names: mouse. The read comes to an end 4 residues before the CDR3 does, leaving the germline J gene to fill in the end. The V gene is TRBV5, the J gene TRBJ2-2; possible D gene TRBD2, 6 bases. V dropped 6 bases and J dropped 2 bases, with 10 bases sitting between them. The V gene's germline CDR1 is LGHNA and CDR2 YNLKQL (reference sequence). The CDR3 has 14 residues. This chain's CDR3 is CASSGGFNTGQLYF. The DNA read from the CDR3 is TGTGCCAGCAGTGGGGGTTTTAACACCGGG.

This clone occurred a few times. Genes and germline are mouse. The read ends 4 residues early relative to the CDR3; the germline J gene fills the gap. This chain uses TRBV19 with TRBJ1-4; TRBD1 matches at 7 bases. The CDR3 extends over 15 amino acids. Germline CDR1 and CDR2: FNHDT and SITEND (reference sequence). V lost 4 bases and J lost 0; bases outside the gene matches: 3. The CDR3 region is CASSPGGISNERLFF. Partial CDR3 DNA: TGTGCCAGCAGTCCAGGGGGGATTTCCAACGAA.

There are many counts of this clone. The gene names here belong to mouse. The read stops 4 residues short of the end of the CDR3; the missing end is completed from the germline J gene. This chain links TRBV13-3 with TRBJ2-1; a weak D match, TRBD1 (5 bases). From germline, CDR1 is NNHDY and CDR2 SYVADS. The CDR3 contains 13 residues. The part of the CDR3 DNA that was read is TGTGCCAGCAGCCCCAGGGTGGTGGCT. Translating gives CASSPRVVA. The full CDR3 protein is CASSPRVVAEQFF.

In regard to this clone: Gene names refer to mouse genes. The read stops 4 residues short of the end of the CDR3; the missing end is completed from the germline J gene. This rearrangement joins TRBV1 to TRBJ2-4; the match to TRBD1 covers 7 bases. CDR1 NSQYPW and CDR2 LRSPGD come from the germline V gene (reference sequence). The CDR3 sequence is 15 residues long. V was clipped by 2 bases and J by 0 bases; unmatched bases: 2. CDR3 amino acids: CTCSATGESQNTLYF. The DNA read from the CDR3 is TGCACCTGCAGTGCAACAGGGGAAAGTCAAAAC.

Worth noting for this clone: The gene names here belong to mouse. The read terminates 4 residues before the CDR3 end, so the remaining end is supplied by the germline J gene. The gene calls are TRBV13-1 and TRBJ2-5; 7 positions match TRBD1. Trimming took 7 bases from V and 2 from J; bases not matched to a gene: 7. This CDR3 has 14 residues. Germline values: CDR1 NSHNY, CDR2 SYGAGN. CDR3 sequence: CASSPRDSQDTQYF. The part of the CDR3 DNA that was read is TGTGCCAGCTCCCCCCGGGACAGCCAAGAC.

Details on this clone: These gene names are mouse names. The CDR3 end is not reached by the read, which stops 4 residues before it; the germline J gene fills it in. V gene TRBV13-3 combines with J gene TRBJ2-5; D is undetermined. The germline CDR1 and CDR2 sequences are NNHDY and SYVADS. Trimming shortened V by 4 bases and J by 0 bases, and 12 bases separated the two germline ends. The CDR3 covers 15 residues. The CDR3 loop reads CASSPLWLNQDTQYF. The sequenced CDR3 bases are TGTGCCAGCAGTCCTCTCTGGCTTAACCAAGAC.

This clone was seen a few times. Gene names are the mouse ones. The read gets to within 4 residues of the CDR3 end, and the germline J gene fills in the rest. V gene TRBV1 combines with J gene TRBJ1-4, with unresolved D. Per germline, CDR1 NSQYPW and CDR2 LRSPGD (reference sequence). This CDR3 comprises 15 residues. CDR3 DNA, as far as it was read: TGCACCTGCAGTGCAGGGGGAAAGGGTTTCGAA. This translates into CTCSAGGKGFE. In full, the CDR3 is CTCSAGGKGFERLFF.

As to this clone: All gene names here are mouse names. The read finishes 4 residues shy of the CDR3 end, and the germline J gene is used to complete it. This chain connects TRBV19 to TRBJ2-1, with 8 positions matching TRBD2. This CDR3 contains 14 residues. In germline, CDR1 is FNHDT, CDR2 SITEND (reference sequence). The part of the CDR3 DNA that was read is TGTGCCAGCAGTCCGGACTGGGAGGCGGCT. Translating gives CASSPDWEAA. The CDR3, in full, reads CASSPDWEAAEQFF.

This clone has more than one count but fewer than ten. All gene names here are mouse names. The read terminates 4 residues ahead of where the CDR3 ends, so the germline J gene completes it. This chain joins TRBV1 and TRBJ2-2, with 7 bases fitting TRBD1. Trimming removed 0 bases from V and 4 bases from J; junction bases left unmatched: 5. The CDR3 has 16 amino acids. The germline gives CDR1 NSQYPW, CDR2 LRSPGD (reference sequence). The sequenced CDR3 bases are TGCACCTGCAGTGCAGATCACAGGGGAGGCACCGGG. It encodes CTCSADHRGGTG. The entire CDR3 is CTCSADHRGGTGQLYF.

This clone was observed at least ten times. At residue 12, the TCRdb protein and translated DNA are inconsistent; the protein given comes from the DNA. Gene names denote mouse genes. The CDR3 end falls 3 residues outside the read, so it is completed with the germline J gene. V usage is TRBV13-3 and J usage is TRBJ1-6, with TRBD1 identical over 7 bases. TRBJ1-6 is filed as an ORF, its function uncertain. This CDR3 spans 15 amino acids. The germline CDR1 and CDR2 sequences are NNHDY and SYVADS. V trimming: 0 bases; J trimming: 5 bases; junction bases outside the gene matches: 2. The CDR3 reads CASSDAGTDNSPLYF. CDR3 bases read: TGTGCCAGCAGTGATGCCGGGACAGATAATTCGCCC.

At least ten counts were recorded for this clone. The gene names given are mouse names. Read coverage stops 4 residues before the CDR3 terminus; the germline J gene supplies the remainder. This chain connects TRBV13-1 to TRBJ2-1; 9 nucleotides align to TRBD1. Germline assignment: CDR1 NSHNY and CDR2 SYGAGN. The CDR3 runs to 13 residues. After removal of 3 bases from V and 6 bases from J, the junction contained 1 base not matched to a gene. The CDR3 spells CASSVDRGAEQFF. The DNA read from the CDR3 is TGTGCCAGCAGTGTGGACAGGGGTGCT.

In this sample, this clone turned up a few times. Germline and genes: mouse. The CDR3 bases that were read are TGCACCTGCAGTGCAGCTGGGGGGGCGCTGGAC. This gives the protein CTCSAAGGALD. The entire CDR3 protein reads CTCSAAGGALDTQYF. The chain has TRBV1 and TRBJ2-5; the match to TRBD2 covers 10 bases. The CDR3 goes on 4 residues after the read ends, and that part is filled in from the germline J gene. Germline CDR1 NSQYPW, CDR2 LRSPGD (reference sequence). This CDR3 contains 15 residues. Full variable domain (remainder filled in from reference TRBV1 and TRBJ2-5): VTLLEQNPRWRLVPRGQAVNLRCILKNSQYPWMSWYQQDLQKQLQWLFTLRSPGDKEVKSLPGADYLATRVTDTELRLQVANMSQGRTLYCTCSAAGGALDTQYFGPGTRLLVL.

With regard to this clone: Mouse gene names apply. The read ends 4 residues before the CDR3 terminus; that terminus is restored from the germline J gene. The same CDR3 can be traced to other DNA sequences in this sample. The rearrangement joins TRBV1 to TRBJ1-4; 7 nucleotides agree with TRBD1. The germline CDR1 and CDR2 sequences are NSQYPW and LRSPGD (reference sequence). The junction had 6 bases not matched to a gene; V was cut back by 2 bases and J by 6 bases. The CDR3 is 15 residues long. CDR3: CTCSARDRGDERLFF. The covered CDR3 bases are TGCACCTGCAGTGCAAGGGACAGAGGCGACGAA.

Remarks on this clone: Gene names and germline match the mouse. The read is 4 residues too short to cover the CDR3 end, so that end is filled in from the germline J gene. The V call is TRBV19, the J call TRBJ1-1; a possible D gene is TRBD1 (6 bases). This CDR3 is built from 14 residues. Germline-derived CDR1 and CDR2 are FNHDT and SITEND (reference sequence). The CDR3 DNA, read in part, is TGTGCCAGCAGTATGGCGCAGGGGAAAACA. As protein: CASSMAQGKT. The full CDR3 protein reads CASSMAQGKTEVFF.

The sample holds a few counts of this clone. The listed genes are named as in mouse. Read data end 4 residues before the CDR3 end; the end is taken from the germline J gene. The V gene is TRBV19, the J gene TRBJ2-1; TRBD1 aligns across 7 bases. V lost 4 bases, J lost 2 bases, and 6 bases stayed unmatched. The germline V gene encodes CDR1 FNHDT and CDR2 SITEND (reference sequence). This CDR3 region has 15 residues. CDR3 bases read: TGTGCCAGCAGTCCCTCCGGGACAGACTATGCT. Protein sequence: CASSPSGTDYA. The full CDR3 reads CASSPSGTDYAEQFF. Full variable domain (remainder filled in from reference TRBV19 and TRBJ2-1): GGIITQTPKFLIGQEGQKLTLKCQQNFNHDTMYWYRQDSGKGLRLIYYSITENDLQKGDLSEGYDASREKKSSFSLTVTSAQKNEMAVFLCASSPSGTDYAEQFFGPGTRLTVL.

Details on this clone: Mouse germline and gene names are used. Read data end 4 residues before the CDR3 end; the end is taken from the germline J gene. The chain has TRBV13-2 and TRBJ2-1, with D possibly matching TRBD2 (6 bases). V was clipped by 2 bases and J by 0 bases, with 9 bases between them. CDR1 and CDR2 from the germline V gene are NNHNN and SYGAGS (reference sequence). This CDR3 region has 15 residues. The CDR3 loop reads CASGDPLGNYAEQFF. The sequenced CDR3 bases are TGTGCCAGCGGTGACCCACTGGGTAACTATGCT.

On this clone: Germline and genes: mouse. Read data end 4 residues before the CDR3 end; the end is taken from the germline J gene. Other nucleotide sequences from this sample produce the same CDR3. The chain joins TRBV1 to TRBJ2-5; 10 nucleotides line up with TRBD2. The CDR3 has 15 residues. Trimming removed 4 bases from V and 2 bases from J; junction bases left unmatched: 3. The germline V gene encodes CDR1 NSQYPW and CDR2 LRSPGD (reference sequence). The sequenced CDR3 bases are TGCACCTGCAGTGAGAGACTGGGGGGCCAAGAC. Protein product: CTCSERLGGQD. From start to end, the CDR3 is CTCSERLGGQDTQYF.

As regards this clone: Gene names denote mouse genes. The CDR3 goes on 4 residues after the read ends, and that part is filled in from the germline J gene. The chain uses TRBV1 and TRBJ1-2; 8 bases align to TRBD1. Germline V gene lookup returns CDR1 NSQYPW and CDR2 LRSPGD (reference sequence). The CDR3 contains 13 residues. The CDR3 DNA, read in part, is TGCACCTGCAGTGCAGAGGACAGGGTC. Translation gives CTCSAEDRV. The full CDR3 protein reads CTCSAEDRVDYTF. Supplemented by reference TRBV1 and TRBJ1-2, the full variable domain reads VTLLEQNPRWRLVPRGQAVNLRCILKNSQYPWMSWYQQDLQKQLQWLFTLRSPGDKEVKSLPGADYLATRVTDTELRLQVANMSQGRTLYCTCSAEDRVDYTFGSGTRLLVI.

With respect to this clone: The protein here is the DNA translation, as the TCRdb protein differs from it at residue 13. The genes are named according to mouse. The CDR3 is cut off 3 residues early in the read; its end comes from the germline J gene. V gene TRBV13-3 combines with J gene TRBJ1-3, with 7 positions matching TRBD1. Trimming at V came to 3 bases and at J to 0 bases, leaving 6 bases not matched to a gene. Germline-derived CDR1 and CDR2 are NNHDY and SYVADS. The CDR3 is made up of 16 amino acids. The CDR3 sequence: CASSVRDRSSGNTLYF. CDR3 bases read: TGTGCCAGCAGTGTCCGGGACAGATCTTCTGGAAATACG.

As regards this clone: These gene names are mouse names. The CDR3 end falls 4 residues outside the read, so it is completed with the germline J gene. This chain links TRBV19 with TRBJ2-2, with TRBD1 as a possible D gene (5 bases). Per the germline V gene, CDR1 is FNHDT and CDR2 is SITEND (reference sequence). The CDR3 loop spans 15 amino acids. Trimming pared 4 bases from V and 0 bases from J, leaving 10 bases between. The CDR3 loop is CASSPGQANTGQLYF. The covered CDR3 bases are TGTGCCAGCAGTCCCGGACAAGCAAACACCGGG.

Ten or more counts support this clone. Here the gene names and germline are mouse. Read data end 4 residues before the CDR3 end; the end is taken from the germline J gene. V and J are TRBV13-3 and TRBJ2-2, with D possibly TRBD1 on 6 matching bases. CDR3 size: 14 residues. CDR1 and CDR2 (germline): NNHDY, SYVADS. CDR3: CASSDAGEIGQLYF. The CDR3 bases that were read are TGTGCCAGCAGTGATGCAGGGGAGATCGGG.

This clone came up many times. All gene names here are mouse names. The read falls 4 residues short of the CDR3 end, and the missing part is taken from the germline J gene. The chain has TRBV19 and TRBJ2-1; D is possibly TRBD1 (5 bases). The germline V and J ends were trimmed by 0 bases and 0 bases, with 7 bases remaining between them. The CDR3 loop spans 15 amino acids. From germline, CDR1 is FNHDT and CDR2 SITEND (reference sequence). Here the CDR3 reads CASSIDRSNYAEQFF. The part of the CDR3 DNA that was read is TGTGCCAGCAGTATAGACAGGTCTAACTATGCT.